The 19 T cell receptor beta chains in this list originate from one sample, sequenced in a study of blood T cells in healthy people across ages. Primed by a sample-barcoded 5' primer and a J-beta primer mix, a second PCR proceeded for about 6 to 11 cycles. TCRdb ran MiXCR on the 5' RACE reads and lists one entry per CDR3 protein. The repertoire holds about 680,000 distinct CDR3 sequences, with over 45% as singletons. Sequencing was carried out using blood. These receptors came from a woman aged 60-70 years in good health.

This clonotype came up a few times. This sequence joins TRBV29-1 and TRBJ2-7, with 8 nucleotides matching TRBD1. Germline V lookup: CDR1 SQVTM, CDR2 ANQGSEA. The CDR3 spans 11 residues. Unmatched junction bases numbered 4, after V lost 6 bases and J lost 6 bases. As DNA, the CDR3 is TGCAGCGTGGACAGGGCGGGCGAGCAGTACTTC. It is translated as CSVDRAGEQYF.

This chain uses TRBV27 with TRBJ1-4; D unresolved. The V gene's germline CDR1 is MNHEY and CDR2 SMNVEV (reference sequence). V lost 2 bases, J lost 5 bases, and 9 bases lay in between. This CDR3 has 14 residues. CDR3 protein: CASSLSGRNEKLFF. CDR3 in DNA: TGTGCCAGCAGTTTAAGTGGCAGGAATGAAAAACTGTTTTTT.

This clonotype showed up just a few times. The rearrangement uses TRBV5-1 and TRBJ2-5; 7 nucleotides match TRBD1. Germline V gene lookup returns CDR1 SGHRS and CDR2 YFSETQ. The CDR3 covers 16 residues. The V and J ends lost 4 bases and 1 base, in that order; junction bases with no gene match: 10. The CDR3 loop is CASSNGQVHLQETQYF. In nucleotides, the CDR3 is TGCGCCAGCAGCAACGGACAGGTCCATCTCCAAGAGACCCAGTACTTC.

The V gene is TRBV25-1, the J gene TRBJ2-7; no definite D call. Germline-derived CDR1 and CDR2 are MGHDK and SYGVNS. The CDR3 contains 12 residues. Trimming cost V 4 bases and J 6 bases, with 10 bases left between them. The CDR3 reads CASSVPVGEQYF. DNA of the CDR3: TGTGCCAGCAGTGTGCCGGTCGGCGAGCAGTACTTC.

In regard to this clonotype: An end of the junction does not agree with germline; a read error may underlie this. This rearrangement joins TRBV2 to TRBJ1-4; D is perhaps TRBD1 (5 bases). The CDR3 spans 12 residues. Per the germline V gene, CDR1 is SNHLY and CDR2 is FYNNEI. CDR3 amino acids: CASREDSEKLFF. In DNA, the CDR3 is TGTGCCAGCAGAGAAGACAGTGAAAAACTGTTTTTT.

This rearrangement joins TRBV11-2 to TRBJ2-3, with 7 nucleotides matching TRBD1. V dropped 3 bases and J dropped 2; count of bases not matched to a gene: 11. The CDR3 covers 17 residues. The germline CDR1 and CDR2 sequences are SGHAT and FQNNGV. This CDR3 is CASSLVPTGENTDTQYF. CDR3 in DNA: TGTGCCAGCAGCTTGGTACCAACAGGGGAAAACACAGATACGCAGTATTTT. The entire variable domain, with the rest obtained from reference TRBV11-2 and TRBJ2-3, is as follows: EAGVAQSPRYKIIEKRQSVAFWCNPISGHATLYWYQQILGQGPKLLIQFQNNGVVDDSQLPKDRFSAERLKGVDSTLKIQPAKLEDSAVYLCASSLVPTGENTDTQYFGPGTRLTVL.

This clonotype was observed once. A much larger clone sits a single nucleotide away, making a read error possible. The chain uses TRBV5-1 and TRBJ2-7, with 10 bases fitting TRBD1. The CDR3 is made up of 15 amino acids. Germline V gives CDR1 SGHRS, CDR2 YFSETQ. J was trimmed by 3 bases and V by 0 bases; bases with no gene match: 3. This chain's CDR3 is CASSLEDRGLYEQYF. CDR3 nucleotides: TGCGCCAGCAGCTTGGAAGACAGGGGGCTCTACGAGCAGTACTTC.

This clonotype was detected ten times or more. V and J are TRBV10-3 and TRBJ2-1; 8 bases fit TRBD2. The CDR3 length is 17 residues. V shed 5 bases, J shed 0 bases, and the junction held 9 bases outside the gene matches. The germline V gene has CDR1 ENHRY and CDR2 SYGVKD. CDR3 in DNA: TGTGCCATCAGTAACCCTAGCGGGCTGAGCTCCTACAATGAGCAGTTCTTC. This encodes CAISNPSGLSSYNEQFF.

V usage is TRBV9 and J usage is TRBJ2-3; 7 bases are a match to TRBD2. Germline V gene lookup returns CDR1 SGDLS and CDR2 YYNGEE. This CDR3 is 15 amino acids long. The ends lost 4 bases at V and 1 base at J; junction bases unmatched: 6. The CDR3 protein is CASSLGLERTDTQYF. CDR3 nucleotides: TGTGCCAGCAGCCTTGGACTAGAGCGCACAGATACGCAGTATTTT.

This sequence joins TRBV6-5 and TRBJ2-4, with TRBD2 matching over 9 bases. CDR1 and CDR2 from the germline V gene are MNHEY and SVGAGI. The ends lost 4 bases at V and 0 bases at J; junction bases unmatched: 7. The CDR3 length is 17 residues. The DNA of the CDR3 is TGTGCCAGCAGTTCCAAGACTAGCGGACTAGCCAAAAACATTCAGTACTTC. Amino acids: CASSSKTSGLAKNIQYF.

The CDR3 DNA reads TGTGCCTGGAGTCGAGGGTCTACTGGGGCCAACGTCCTGACTTTC. Translating it yields CAWSRGSTGANVLTF. This chain links TRBV30 with TRBJ2-6; TRBD2 is a possible D gene (5 bases). The CDR3 totals 15 residues. Deletions cut 2 bases from V and 2 bases from J, with 10 bases between. Germline CDR1 is GTSNPN and CDR2 is SVGIG (reference sequence).

Only a few counts were recorded for this clonotype. This sequence joins TRBV15 and TRBJ2-5; TRBD1 matches at 11 bases. J gave up 4 bases and V 5 bases, and 6 bases lay outside the gene matches. CDR3 length: 15 residues. The germline gives CDR1 LNHNV, CDR2 YYDKDF (reference sequence). The chain's CDR3 is CATSGGTGGIETQYF. Here the CDR3 DNA reads TGTGCCACCAGCGGCGGGACAGGGGGAATAGAGACCCAGTACTTC. Based on the CDR3 plus reference TRBV15 and TRBJ2-5, the full variable domain is DAMVIQNPRYQVTQFGKPVTLSCSQTLNHNVMYWYQQKSSQAPKLLFHYYDKDFNNEADTPDNFQSRRPNTSFCFLDIRSPGLGDTAMYLCATSGGTGGIETQYFGPGTRLLVL.

As for this clonotype: This clone may be a read error of a much larger clone one base away. V is TRBV6-6 and J is TRBJ1-2; D not resolved. The V end lost 2 bases, the J end lost 1 base, and 11 bases lay between the germline ends. The CDR3 is made up of 15 amino acids. In germline, CDR1 is MNHNY, CDR2 SVGAGI (reference sequence). CDR3 DNA sequence: TGTGCCAGCAGTTACGTTGCAGAAAATAACTATGGCTACACCTTC. Residues: CASSYVAENNYGYTF.

The V call is TRBV7-9, the J call TRBJ2-1; 7 bases are shared with TRBD1. V lost 0 bases, J lost 2 bases, and 7 bases stayed unmatched. Germline lookup yields CDR1 SEHNR and CDR2 FQNEAQ (reference sequence). The CDR3 covers 17 residues. The CDR3 DNA follows: TGTGCCAGCAGCTTAGCCCGGACAGGCCAGACCTACAATGAGCAGTTCTTC. This gives the protein CASSLARTGQTYNEQFF. The full variable domain, with the rest looked up from reference TRBV7-9 and TRBJ2-1, is DTGVSQNPRHKITKRGQNVTFRCDPISEHNRLYWYRQTLGQGPEFLTYFQNEAQLEKSRLLSDRFSAERPKGSFSTLEIQRTEQGDSAMYLCASSLARTGQTYNEQFFGPGTRLTVL.

In DNA form, the CDR3 reads TGTGCCAGCGCGGAAGCGGGAGGGCCGAGGTACAATGAGCAGTTCTTC. Protein product: CASAEAGGPRYNEQFF. The chain carries TRBV6-2 or TRBV6-3 and TRBJ2-1, with 10 bases identical to TRBD2. J was trimmed by 4 bases and V by 8 bases; bases with no gene match: 11. This CDR3 comprises 16 residues. Germline CDR1 MNHEY, CDR2 SVGEGT.

V and J are TRBV7-3 and TRBJ2-1; possibly TRBD1 or TRBD2 for D (5 bases each). Trimming removed 3 bases from V and 5 bases from J, with 14 bases in between. CDR3 length equals 15 residues. From germline, CDR1 is SGHTA and CDR2 FQGTGA. In DNA, the CDR3 is TGTGCCAGCAGCTTGGGGACGGGGAGTCACAATGAGCAGTTCTTC. Translated, it gives CASSLGTGSHNEQFF.

There are a few counts of this clonotype. The CDR3 sequence is CASSRLGQVYEQYF. The CDR3 nucleotides are TGTGCCAGCAGCCGCCTCGGACAGGTCTACGAGCAGTACTTC. The chain combines TRBV7-2 with TRBJ2-7, with 7 bases matching TRBD1. Germline V gene data show CDR1 as SGHTA and CDR2 as FQGNSA. The V and J ends lost 5 bases and 3 bases, in that order; junction bases with no gene match: 7. The CDR3 has 14 residues.

The chain employs TRBV20-1 and TRBJ2-7; D gene ambiguous. Per the germline V gene, CDR1 is DFQATT and CDR2 is SNEGSKA (reference sequence). V shed 6 bases and J shed 4 bases, with 13 bases lying between them. The length of the CDR3 is 12 residues. CDR3 nucleotides: TGCAGTGCCCCGTCGCCAATGTACGAGCAGTACTTC. This gives the protein CSAPSPMYEQYF.

The rearrangement joins TRBV6-2 or TRBV6-3 to TRBJ2-1; 7 bases are shared with TRBD1. The CDR3 sequence is 16 residues long. Germline V gives CDR1 MNHEY, CDR2 SVGEGT. The ends lost 5 bases at V and 4 bases at J; junction bases unmatched: 11. The CDR3: CASSPQQGITYNEQFF. The CDR3 coding sequence is TGTGCCAGCAGTCCGCAACAGGGGATTACGTACAATGAGCAGTTCTTC.